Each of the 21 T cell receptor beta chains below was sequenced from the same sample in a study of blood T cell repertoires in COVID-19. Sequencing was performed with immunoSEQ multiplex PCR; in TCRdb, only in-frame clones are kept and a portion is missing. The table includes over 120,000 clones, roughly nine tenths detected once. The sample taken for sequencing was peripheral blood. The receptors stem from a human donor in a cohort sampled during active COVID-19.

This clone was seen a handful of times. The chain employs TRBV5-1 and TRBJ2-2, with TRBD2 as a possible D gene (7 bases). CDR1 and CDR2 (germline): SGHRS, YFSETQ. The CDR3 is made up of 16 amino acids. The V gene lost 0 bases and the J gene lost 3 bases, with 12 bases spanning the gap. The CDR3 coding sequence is TGCGCCAGCAGCTTGGGAGGCGGGGGCCACACCGGGGAGCTGTTTTTT. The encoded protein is CASSLGGGGHTGELFF.

The CDR3 DNA sequence: TGTGCCAGCAGCCGAGCTCCGGGATCTGGGGCCAACGTCCTGACTTTC. Translated: CASSRAPGSGANVLTF. The chain combines TRBV14 with TRBJ2-6, with TRBD2 as a possible D gene (5 bases). Germline V CDR1 and CDR2: SGHDN, FVKESK. Trimming removed 4 bases from V and 1 base from J, with 11 bases in between. The CDR3 sequence is 16 residues long.

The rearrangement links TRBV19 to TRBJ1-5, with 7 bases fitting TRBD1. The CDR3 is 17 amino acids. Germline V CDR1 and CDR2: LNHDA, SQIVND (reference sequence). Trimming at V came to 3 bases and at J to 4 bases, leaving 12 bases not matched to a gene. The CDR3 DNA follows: TGTGCCAGTAGTATCTCAGGGGGGCGAACGGCGAATCAGCCCCAGCATTTT. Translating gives CASSISGGRTANQPQHF.

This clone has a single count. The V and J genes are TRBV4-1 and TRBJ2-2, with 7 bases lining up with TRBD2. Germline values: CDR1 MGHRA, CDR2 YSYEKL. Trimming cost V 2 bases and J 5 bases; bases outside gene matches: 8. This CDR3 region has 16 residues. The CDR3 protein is CASSQSSWEGTGELFF. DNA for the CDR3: TGCGCCAGCAGCCAAAGTAGCTGGGAGGGAACCGGGGAGCTGTTTTTT.

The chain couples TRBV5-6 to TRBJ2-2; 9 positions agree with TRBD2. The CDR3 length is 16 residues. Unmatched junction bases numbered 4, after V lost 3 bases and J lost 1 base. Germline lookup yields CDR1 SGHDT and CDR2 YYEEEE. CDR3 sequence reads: CASSYPSGMNTGELFF. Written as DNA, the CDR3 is TGTGCCAGCAGCTACCCTAGCGGGATGAACACCGGGGAGCTGTTTTTT.

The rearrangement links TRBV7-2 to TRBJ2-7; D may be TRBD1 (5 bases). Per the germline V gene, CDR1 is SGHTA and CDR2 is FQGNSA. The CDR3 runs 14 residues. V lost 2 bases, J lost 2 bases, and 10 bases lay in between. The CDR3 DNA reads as TGTGCCAGCAGCTTACGGCAGGGTACCTACGAGCAGTACTTC. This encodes CASSLRQGTYEQYF.

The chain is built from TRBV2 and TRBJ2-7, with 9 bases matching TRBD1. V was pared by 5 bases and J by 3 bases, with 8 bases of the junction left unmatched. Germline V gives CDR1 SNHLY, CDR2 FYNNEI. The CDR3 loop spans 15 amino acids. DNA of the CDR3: TGTGCCAGCAGTATTAAAGACAGGGGGGGCTACGAGCAGTACTTC. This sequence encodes CASSIKDRGGYEQYF. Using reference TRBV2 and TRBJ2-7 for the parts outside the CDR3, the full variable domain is EPEVTQTPSHQVTQMGQEVILRCVPISNHLYFYWYRQILGQKVEFLVSFYNNEISEKSEIFDDQFSVERPDGSNFTLKIRSTKLEDSAMYFCASSIKDRGGYEQYFGPGTRLTVT.

The CDR3 coding sequence is TGTGCCAGCAGCGGACTAGCGGGGGAACCAGATACGCAGTATTTT. It specifies CASSGLAGEPDTQYF. The chain joins TRBV5-6 to TRBJ2-3; 13 positions match TRBD2. V trimming: 4 bases; J trimming: 4 bases; junction bases outside the gene matches: 3. The CDR3 contains 15 residues. Germline V lookup: CDR1 SGHDT, CDR2 YYEEEE.

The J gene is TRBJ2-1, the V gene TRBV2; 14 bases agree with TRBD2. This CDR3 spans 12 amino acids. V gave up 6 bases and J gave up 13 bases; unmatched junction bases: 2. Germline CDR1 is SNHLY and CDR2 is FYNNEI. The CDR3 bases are TGTGCCAGCAGGGGACTAGCGGGGGCCCAGTTCTTC. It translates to CASRGLAGAQFF.

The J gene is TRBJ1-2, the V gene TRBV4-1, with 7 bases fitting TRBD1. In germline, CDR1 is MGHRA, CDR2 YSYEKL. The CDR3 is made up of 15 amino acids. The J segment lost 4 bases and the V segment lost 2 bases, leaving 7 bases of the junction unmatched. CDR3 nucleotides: TGCGCCAGCAGCCAACAGGCGACAGGGACCTATGGCTACACCTTC. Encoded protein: CASSQQATGTYGYTF.

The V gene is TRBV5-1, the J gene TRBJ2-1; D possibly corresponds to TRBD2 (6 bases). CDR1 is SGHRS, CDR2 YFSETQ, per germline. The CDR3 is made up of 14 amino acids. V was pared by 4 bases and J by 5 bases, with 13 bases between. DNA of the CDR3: TGCGCCAGCAGCCCGGGGGATTTCGACAATGAGCAGTTCTTC. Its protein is CASSPGDFDNEQFF. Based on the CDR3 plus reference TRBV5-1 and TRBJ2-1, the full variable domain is KAGVTQTPRYLIKTRGQQVTLSCSPISGHRSVSWYQQTPGQGLQFLFEYFSETQRNKGNFPGRFSGRQFSNSRSEMNVSTLELGDSALYLCASSPGDFDNEQFFGPGTRLTVL.

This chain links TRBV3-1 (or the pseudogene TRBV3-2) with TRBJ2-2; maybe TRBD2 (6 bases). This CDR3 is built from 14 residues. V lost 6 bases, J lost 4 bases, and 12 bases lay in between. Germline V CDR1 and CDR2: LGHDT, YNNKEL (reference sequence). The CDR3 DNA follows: TGTGCCAGCAGAATAGCGGACCGCACCGGGGAGCTGTTTTTT. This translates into CASRIADRTGELFF.

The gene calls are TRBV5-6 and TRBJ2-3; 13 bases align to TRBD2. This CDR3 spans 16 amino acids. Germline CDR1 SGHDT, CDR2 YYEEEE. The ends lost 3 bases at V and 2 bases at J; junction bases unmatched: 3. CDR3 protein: CASSWGLAGSTDTQYF. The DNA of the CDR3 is TGTGCCAGCAGCTGGGGACTAGCGGGGTCCACAGATACGCAGTATTTT.

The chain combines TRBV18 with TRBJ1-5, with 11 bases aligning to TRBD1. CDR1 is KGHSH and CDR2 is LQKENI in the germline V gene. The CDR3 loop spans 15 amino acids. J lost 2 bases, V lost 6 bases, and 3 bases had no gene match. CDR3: CASSGTGGGNQPQHF. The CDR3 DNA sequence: TGTGCCAGCTCGGGGACAGGGGGGGGCAATCAGCCCCAGCATTTT.

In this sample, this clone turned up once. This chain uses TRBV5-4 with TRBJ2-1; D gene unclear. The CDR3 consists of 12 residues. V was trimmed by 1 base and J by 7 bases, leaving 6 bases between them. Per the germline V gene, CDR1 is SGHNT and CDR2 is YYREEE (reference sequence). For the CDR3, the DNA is TGTGCCAGCAGCTTGAGCAGGAATGAGCAGTTCTTC. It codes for CASSLSRNEQFF.

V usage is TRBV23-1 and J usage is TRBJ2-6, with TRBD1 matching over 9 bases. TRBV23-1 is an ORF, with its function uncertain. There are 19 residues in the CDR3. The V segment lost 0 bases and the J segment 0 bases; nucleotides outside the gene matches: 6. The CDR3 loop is CASSQSGDRENSGANVLTF. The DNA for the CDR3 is TGCGCCAGCAGTCAATCGGGGGACAGGGAAAACTCTGGGGCCAACGTCCTGACTTTC.

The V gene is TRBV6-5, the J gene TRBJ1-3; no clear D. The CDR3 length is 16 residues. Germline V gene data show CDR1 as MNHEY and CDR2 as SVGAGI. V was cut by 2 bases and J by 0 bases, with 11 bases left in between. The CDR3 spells CASSYGGTRSGNTIYF. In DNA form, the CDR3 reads TGTGCCAGCAGTTACGGCGGCACTCGCTCTGGAAACACCATATATTTT.

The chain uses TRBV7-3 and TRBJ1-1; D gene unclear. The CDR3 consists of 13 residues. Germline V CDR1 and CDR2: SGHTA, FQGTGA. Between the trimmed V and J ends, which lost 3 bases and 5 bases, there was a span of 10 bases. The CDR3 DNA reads TGTGCCAGCAGCTTTTTCGCGGGGACTGAAGCTTTCTTT. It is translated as CASSFFAGTEAFF.

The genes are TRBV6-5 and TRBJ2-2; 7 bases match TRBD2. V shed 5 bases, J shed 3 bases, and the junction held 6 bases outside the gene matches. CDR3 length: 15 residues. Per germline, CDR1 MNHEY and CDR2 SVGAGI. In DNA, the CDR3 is TGTGCCAGCAGTCACTGGGGGGGGGACACCGGGGAGCTGTTTTTT. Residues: CASSHWGGDTGELFF.

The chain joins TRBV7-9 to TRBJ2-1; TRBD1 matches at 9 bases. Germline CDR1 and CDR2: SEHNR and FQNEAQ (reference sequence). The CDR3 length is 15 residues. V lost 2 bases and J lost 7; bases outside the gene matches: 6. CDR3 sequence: CASSLFATGGNEQFF. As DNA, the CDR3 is TGTGCCAGCAGCTTATTTGCGACAGGGGGGAATGAGCAGTTCTTC.

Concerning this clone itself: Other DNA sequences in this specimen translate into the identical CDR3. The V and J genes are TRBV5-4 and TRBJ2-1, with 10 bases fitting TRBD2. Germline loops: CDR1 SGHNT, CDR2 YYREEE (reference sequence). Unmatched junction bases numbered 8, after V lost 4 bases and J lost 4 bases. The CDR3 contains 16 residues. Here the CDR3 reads CASSLRTSGDYNEQFF. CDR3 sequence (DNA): TGTGCCAGCAGCCTAAGAACTAGCGGGGATTACAATGAGCAGTTCTTC.